The 14 T cell receptor beta chains reported below all come from one sample, sequenced in a study of OX40 agonist ivuxolimab in advanced cancers. Using immunoSEQ multiplex PCR, the repertoire was profiled, and TCRdb retains in-frame clones only, with some absent. Found here are about 50,000 clones, around 88% of them singletons; the top ten hold more than 0.55%. This specimen was CD4+ or CD8+ T cells sorted from blood, taken in a trial of the OX40 agonist ivuxolimab. The receptors shown here come from an adult with an advanced solid tumor such as melanoma, head and neck, liver or kidney cancer.

The J gene is TRBJ2-7, the V gene TRBV7-9; D may correspond to TRBD1 or TRBD2 (6 bases each). Deletions cut 5 bases from V and 3 bases from J, with 11 bases between. This CDR3 contains 13 residues. Germline V gene sequence: CDR1 SEHNR, CDR2 FQNEAQ (reference sequence). The CDR3 DNA follows: TGTGCCAGCAGCGTCGGGGGCCGCTACGAGCAGTACTTC. It yields the protein CASSVGGRYEQYF.

V usage is TRBV28 and J usage is TRBJ1-3; the D gene is possibly TRBD1 (5 bases). This CDR3 has 13 residues. Per the germline V gene, CDR1 is MDHEN and CDR2 is SYDVKM. V dropped 5 bases and J dropped 3 bases, with 8 bases sitting between them. CDR3 amino acids: CASSRGSGNTIYF. In DNA, the CDR3 is TGTGCCAGCAGTCGGGGGAGTGGAAACACCATATATTTT.

The chain's CDR3 is CASSIDGTGGTEAFF. The CDR3, as DNA: TGTGCCAGTAGTATAGATGGGACAGGGGGCACTGAAGCTTTCTTT. The J gene is TRBJ1-1, the V gene TRBV19, with 11 bases aligning to TRBD1. The CDR3 loop spans 15 amino acids. CDR1 LNHDA and CDR2 SQIVND come from the germline V gene (reference sequence). The J segment lost 4 bases and the V segment lost 0 bases, leaving 1 base of the junction unmatched.

The chain carries TRBV5-4 and TRBJ2-1, with 9 nucleotides matching TRBD2. The length of the CDR3 is 15 residues. Trimming cost V 5 bases and J 5 bases; bases outside gene matches: 8. Per the germline V gene, CDR1 is SGHNT and CDR2 is YYREEE (reference sequence). CDR3 protein: CASRGAGGPHNEQFF. CDR3 bases: TGTGCCAGCAGGGGGGCGGGAGGGCCCCACAATGAGCAGTTCTTC.

This chain uses TRBV7-9 with TRBJ2-5, with D hard to call. The CDR3 totals 12 residues. Germline assignment: CDR1 SEHNR and CDR2 FQNEAQ (reference sequence). V lost 2 bases and J lost 5, with 6 bases in between. CDR3 bases: TGTGCCAGCAGCTTACAGAGGGAGACCCAGTACTTC. Amino acid sequence: CASSLQRETQYF. The whole variable domain, remainder taken from reference TRBV7-9 and TRBJ2-5, is DTGVSQNPRHKITKRGQNVTFRCDPISEHNRLYWYRQTLGQGPEFLTYFQNEAQLEKSRLLSDRFSAERPKGSFSTLEIQRTEQGDSAMYLCASSLQRETQYFGPGTRLLVL.

This clone came up once. The chain uses TRBV7-9 and TRBJ2-3; D is ambiguous. The germline gives CDR1 SEHNR, CDR2 FQNEAQ (reference sequence). The CDR3 spans 15 residues. V was cut by 1 base and J by 4 bases, with 12 bases left in between. CDR3: CASSLETWGADTQYF. CDR3 bases: TGTGCCAGCAGCTTAGAGACATGGGGTGCAGATACGCAGTATTTT.

In this sample, this clone turned up once. The genes are TRBV11-2 and TRBJ2-7; 7 nucleotides match TRBD1. The CDR3 contains 16 residues. The V and J ends lost 1 base and 3 bases, in that order; junction bases with no gene match: 9. From germline, CDR1 is SGHAT and CDR2 FQNNGV. In DNA form, the CDR3 reads TGTGCCAGCAGCTTAGGGGTGCCGGGACAGAGCTACGAGCAGTACTTC. It yields the protein CASSLGVPGQSYEQYF.

J is TRBJ1-3 and V is TRBV30, with a tentative D call TRBD1 (6 bases). Germline V gene sequence: CDR1 GTSNPN, CDR2 SVGIG (reference sequence). The CDR3 length is 14 residues. Deletions cut 5 bases from V and 0 bases from J, with 11 bases between. The CDR3 nucleotides read TGTGCCTGGGGACAGCCCATCTCTGGAAACACCATATATTTT. It translates to CAWGQPISGNTIYF.

V usage is TRBV10-3 and J usage is TRBJ2-7; 10 bases agree with TRBD2. CDR3 length: 15 residues. Per the germline V gene, CDR1 is ENHRY and CDR2 is SYGVKD. Trimming removed 0 bases from V and 7 bases from J; junction bases left unmatched: 6. CDR3 nucleotides: TGTGCCATCAGTGAGTCAACTAGCGGGGTAGGGGAGCAGTACTTC. This gives the protein CAISESTSGVGEQYF.

Here the CDR3 reads CASSQAGGGANVLTF. Written as DNA, the CDR3 is TGCGCCAGCAGCCAAGCCGGGGGTGGGGCCAACGTCCTGACTTTC. This chain connects TRBV4-1 to TRBJ2-6, with D tentatively TRBD2 (6 bases). The CDR3 runs 15 residues. Per germline, CDR1 MGHRA and CDR2 YSYEKL. V gave up 1 base and J gave up 3 bases, with 7 bases separating them.

A few counts support this clone. The V and J genes are TRBV4-2 and TRBJ2-1; 9 nucleotides align to TRBD1. The CDR3 totals 16 residues. V shed 0 bases, J shed 10 bases, and the junction held 10 bases outside the gene matches. Germline-derived CDR1 and CDR2 are LGHNA and YNFKEQ. Here the CDR3 DNA reads TGTGCCAGCAGCCAAGACCCCCCGACAGGGGGAGAGGAGCAGTTCTTC. Translation: CASSQDPPTGGEEQFF.

J is TRBJ2-3 and V is TRBV2; weak D call: TRBD2 (6 bases). This CDR3 contains 14 residues. Germline V lookup: CDR1 SNHLY, CDR2 FYNNEI. V was trimmed by 10 bases and J by 0 bases, leaving 14 bases between them. The CDR3 spells CATASGTSTDTQYF. Written as DNA, the CDR3 is TGTGCCACCGCTTCGGGGACTAGCACAGATACGCAGTATTTT.

The chain recombines TRBV12-5 with TRBJ2-1; 8 bases are shared with TRBD1. With 0 bases clipped from V and 4 bases from J, the junction kept 5 bases outside the gene matches. Germline V gene sequence: CDR1 LGHNT, CDR2 FRNRAP. This CDR3 contains 16 residues. The CDR3 is CASGLVIGQGYNEQFF. CDR3 nucleotides: TGTGCTAGTGGTTTGGTAATAGGACAGGGATACAATGAGCAGTTCTTC.

This clone was seen only a few times. The chain carries TRBV2 and TRBJ2-1; D not certain. V lost 2 bases and J 8 bases, leaving 4 bases between the germline ends. This CDR3 region has 11 residues. CDR1 and CDR2 from the germline V gene are SNHLY and FYNNEI. CDR3 DNA sequence: TGTGCCAGCAGTGAACGGGATGAGCAGTTCTTC. It is translated as CASSERDEQFF.